The 32 T cell receptor beta chains below were found in one sample sequenced in a study of post-analysis software for immune sequencing data (dated by TCRdb to about 2015). These receptors have no known antigen. What the study reported, not specific to this receptor: A handful of TRBV segments, including TRBV5-6, TRBV5-1 and TRBV20-1, were significantly more frequent in patients than controls.

The library came from PCR. For sequencing, an Illumina HiSeq 2500 was employed. To reduce PCR and sequencing biases, unique molecular identifiers were built into the TCR beta cDNA libraries. The public reads were run again by TCRdb, first through fastp at Q25 and then through MiXCR, and only productive beta chains were kept. Identical CDR3 protein sequences are pooled into one entry, listed with their most common genes and DNA. The sample yields 750,000 to 950,000 distinct CDR3 sequences; more than 45% were counted once. The leading ten clones occupy 4.9% of the sample. Source material: blood. The receptors stem from a girl between 10 and 17 years old with multiple sclerosis.

This clonotype was recorded a few times. The rearrangement uses TRBV12-3 or TRBV12-4 and TRBJ2-1; perhaps TRBD2 as D (6 bases). CDR3 size: 16 residues. V gave up 6 bases and J gave up 2 bases, with 17 bases separating them. For the CDR3, the DNA is TGTGCCAGCAGGTGGGGAAGCGGGTATACCTACAATGAGCAGTTCTTC. It specifies CASRWGSGYTYNEQFF.

The rearrangement links TRBV6-1 to TRBJ1-2; perhaps TRBD1 as D (6 bases). Between the trimmed V and J ends, which lost 10 bases and 2 bases, there was a span of 14 bases. There are 13 residues in the CDR3. Germline-derived CDR1 and CDR2 are MNHNS and SASEGT. CDR3 amino acids: CAISYRENYGYTF. The CDR3 nucleotides are TGTGCCATTTCGTACAGGGAGAACTATGGCTACACCTTC.

The chain is built from TRBV20-1 and TRBJ2-7, with D perhaps TRBD1 (6 bases). V was cut by 5 bases and J by 5 bases, with 16 bases left in between. This CDR3 is built from 13 residues. In germline, CDR1 is DFQATT, CDR2 SNEGSKA (reference sequence). CDR3 in DNA: TGCAGTGCTCGACCACGACGACAGGACGAGCAGTACTTC. This translates into CSARPRRQDEQYF.

The J gene is TRBJ2-7, the V gene TRBV7-2; perhaps TRBD2 as D (6 bases). Deletions cut 5 bases from V and 0 bases from J, with 11 bases between. This CDR3 has 14 amino acids. CDR1 is SGHTA and CDR2 is FQGNSA in the germline V gene. This CDR3 reads CASSTRRGSYEQYF. CDR3 sequence (DNA): TGTGCCAGCAGCACCCGGAGGGGCTCCTACGAGCAGTACTTC.

The sample holds a few counts of this clonotype. This chain connects TRBV12-3 or TRBV12-4 to TRBJ2-5; 8 bases agree with TRBD1. The CDR3 consists of 16 residues. With V trimmed by 1 base and J by 5 bases, 9 bases remained unmatched. The CDR3 sequence is CASSLGFRRQGETQYF. The CDR3, as DNA: TGTGCCAGCAGTTTAGGTTTTAGGCGACAGGGGGAGACCCAGTACTTC.

This clonotype was observed a handful of times. The chain couples TRBV5-1 to TRBJ2-1; no clear D. Between the trimmed V and J ends, which lost 3 bases and 0 bases, there was a span of 13 bases. Germline V CDR1 and CDR2: SGHRS, YFSETQ. The CDR3 contains 16 residues. Here the CDR3 DNA reads TGCGCCAGCAGCTCGATCTTTCAAAGCTCCTACAATGAGCAGTTCTTC. It yields the protein CASSSIFQSSYNEQFF.

J is TRBJ2-1 and V is TRBV11-2; the match to TRBD1 covers 11 bases. The CDR3 sequence is 16 residues long. In germline, CDR1 is SGHAT, CDR2 FQNNGV. V lost 5 bases, J lost 2 bases, and 5 bases stayed unmatched. Written as DNA, the CDR3 is TGTGCCAGCAGCCGGGACAGGGGGGGACCCTACAATGAGCAGTTCTTC. As protein: CASSRDRGGPYNEQFF.

The chain couples TRBV5-5 to TRBJ1-2; D is ambiguous. The CDR3 is 14 amino acids. Germline CDR1 SGHKS, CDR2 YYEKEE (reference sequence). Trimming shortened V by 4 bases and J by 2 bases, and 12 bases separated the two germline ends. CDR3 nucleotide sequence: TGTGCCAGCAGCGACGGACGGTCGAACTATGGCTACACCTTC. Protein product: CASSDGRSNYGYTF. Variable domain in full (rest from reference TRBV5-5 and TRBJ1-2): DAGVTQSPTHLIKTRGQQVTLRCSPISGHKSVSWYQQVLGQGPQFIFQYYEKEERGRGNFPDRFSARQFPNYSSELNVNALLLGDSALYLCASSDGRSNYGYTFGSGTRLTVV.

This clonotype was found a few times. This chain links TRBV11-2 with TRBJ2-1, with 10 bases lining up with TRBD2. CDR1 and CDR2 (germline): SGHAT, FQNNGV. V lost 5 bases to trimming and J lost 12 bases; unmatched junction nucleotides: 4. The CDR3 is 12 amino acids. The chain's CDR3 is CASSTGLALQFF. DNA for the CDR3: TGTGCCAGCAGCACGGGACTAGCGCTGCAGTTCTTC.

V usage is TRBV7-8 and J usage is TRBJ2-5; no definite D call. V was cut by 1 base and J by 7 bases, with 7 bases left in between. This CDR3 contains 12 residues. The germline gives CDR1 SGHVS, CDR2 FQNEAQ. The CDR3 spells CASSLGGLTQYF. As DNA, the CDR3 is TGTGCCAGCAGCTTAGGGGGTTTGACCCAGTACTTC.

There are a few counts of this clonotype. This rearrangement joins TRBV6-5 to TRBJ1-4, with unresolved D. The V end was cut by 2 bases, the J end by 3 bases, with 4 bases between. This CDR3 is 13 amino acids long. CDR1 is MNHEY, CDR2 SVGAGI, per germline. The CDR3 nucleotides are TGTGCCAGCAGTTACGGTGCTAATGAAAAACTGTTTTTT. Its translation: CASSYGANEKLFF.

V usage is TRBV4-2 and J usage is TRBJ2-7; no reliable D call. The CDR3 spans 16 residues. The germline V and J ends were trimmed by 3 bases and 0 bases, with 15 bases remaining between them. Germline V gives CDR1 LGHNA, CDR2 YNFKEQ. CDR3 sequence: CASSQKSPGTSYEQYF. As DNA, the CDR3 is TGTGCCAGCAGCCAGAAGAGTCCAGGCACCTCCTACGAGCAGTACTTC.

The rearrangement uses TRBV12-3 or TRBV12-4 and TRBJ2-5, with 9 bases matching TRBD2. The CDR3 is made up of 17 amino acids. Losses at the gene ends were 1 base for V and 3 bases for J; bases not matched to a gene: 9. The CDR3 DNA is TGTGCCAGCAGTTTAGAGGGAACTAGCGGGCTTAAAGAGACCCAGTACTTC. This translates into CASSLEGTSGLKETQYF.

This clonotype was detected many times. V is TRBV29-1 and J is TRBJ2-6, with TRBD2 as a possible D gene (6 bases). V lost 1 base to trimming and J lost 2 bases, with 6 bases between them. The CDR3 length is 14 residues. The germline V gene has CDR1 SQVTM and CDR2 ANQGSEA. The DNA for the CDR3 is TGCAGCGTTGAAGGGGGGGCTGGGGCCAACGTCCTGACTTTC. Protein sequence: CSVEGGAGANVLTF.

The gene calls are TRBV7-2 and TRBJ2-1, with 12 positions matching TRBD2. V was pared by 8 bases and J by 9 bases, with 8 bases of the junction left unmatched. CDR3 length equals 14 residues. CDR1 is SGHTA, CDR2 FQGNSA, per germline. The CDR3 region has the DNA TGTGCCAGCGGCCTAGCGGGAGGGCCCGTTGAGCAGTTCTTC. Its translation is CASGLAGGPVEQFF.

This clonotype has more than one count but fewer than ten. The chain recombines TRBV24-1 with TRBJ2-1; D not resolved. There are 15 residues in the CDR3. The germline V and J ends were trimmed by 3 bases and 10 bases, with 18 bases remaining between them. CDR1 is KGHDR, CDR2 SFDVKD, per germline. CDR3 sequence (DNA): TGTGCCACCAGTGATCCGACCGTGGGAAGGATCGAGCAGTTCTTC. Translating gives CATSDPTVGRIEQFF.

To note about this clonotype: At one end the junction does not follow the germline gene, possibly because of a read error. The CDR3 region is CRARGLYEQYF. The CDR3 coding sequence is TGCAGGGCTAGAGGCTTGTACGAGCAGTACTTC. The chain has TRBV20-1 and TRBJ2-7; D unclear. CDR3 length: 11 amino acids. Germline values: CDR1 DFQATT, CDR2 SNEGSKA (reference sequence).

There are a few counts of this clonotype. This sequence joins TRBV5-1 and TRBJ2-5; 9 nucleotides line up with TRBD1. The CDR3 has 15 amino acids. The V and J ends lost 4 bases and 4 bases, in that order; junction bases with no gene match: 8. The germline CDR1 and CDR2 sequences are SGHRS and YFSETQ. CDR3 loop: CASSPDRGVRETQYF. The CDR3 bases are TGCGCCAGCAGCCCCGACAGGGGGGTTCGAGAGACCCAGTACTTC.

At least ten counts were recorded for this clonotype. The V call is TRBV10-3, the J call TRBJ2-7; TRBD1 agrees at 9 bases. CDR3 length: 14 amino acids. The ends lost 4 bases at V and 4 bases at J; junction bases unmatched: 5. The germline CDR1 and CDR2 sequences are ENHRY and SYGVKD. The CDR3 sequence is CAISGTGDEYEQYF. The CDR3 DNA reads TGTGCCATCAGTGGGACAGGGGATGAGTACGAGCAGTACTTC.

This clonotype was counted a single time. V is TRBV5-1 and J is TRBJ2-1; maybe TRBD2 (5 bases). This CDR3 is built from 15 residues. Trimming stripped 2 bases from V and 3 bases from J, with 12 bases between. Germline CDR1 reads SGHRS; CDR2 reads YFSETQ. The CDR3 protein is CASSFKDFLYNEQFF. Written as DNA, the CDR3 is TGCGCCAGCAGCTTCAAGGACTTCCTCTACAATGAGCAGTTCTTC.

CDR3 DNA: TGCGCCAGCAGCCAAGCAGATAACGCTGAAGCTTTCTTT. Residues: CASSQADNAEAFF. V is TRBV4-1 and J is TRBJ1-1; D is undetermined. This CDR3 has 13 amino acids. The germline V and J ends were trimmed by 1 base and 6 bases, with 9 bases remaining between them. Germline CDR1 reads MGHRA; CDR2 reads YSYEKL.

The gene calls are TRBV20-1 and TRBJ2-1; no firm D call. V was cut by 5 bases and J by 5 bases, with 19 bases left in between. The V gene's germline CDR1 is DFQATT and CDR2 SNEGSKA (reference sequence). This CDR3 spans 15 amino acids. CDR3 in amino acids: CSAPLDPALDNEQFF. Here the CDR3 DNA reads TGCAGTGCTCCCCTGGACCCCGCTCTCGACAATGAGCAGTTCTTC.

The chain joins TRBV6-1 to TRBJ2-3; 10 positions agree with TRBD2. CDR3 length: 16 residues. Germline lookup yields CDR1 MNHNS and CDR2 SASEGT. Germline trimming cut 6 bases from V and 4 bases from J; bases unmatched to any gene: 10. CDR3 residues: CASRRSSGRGADTQYF. The CDR3 bases are TGTGCCAGCAGAAGGTCTAGCGGGAGAGGCGCAGATACGCAGTATTTT.

The chain couples TRBV29-1 to TRBJ2-1; D may be TRBD2 (6 bases). V gave up 0 bases and J gave up 0 bases, with 15 bases separating them. There are 17 residues in the CDR3. Per germline, CDR1 SQVTM and CDR2 ANQGSEA. In DNA, the CDR3 is TGCAGCGTTGAAGAAGGCGGCCTAGCGCACTCCTACAATGAGCAGTTCTTC. It codes for CSVEEGGLAHSYNEQFF.

The chain uses TRBV18 and TRBJ1-1; no definite D call. The V end lost 3 bases, the J end lost 6 bases, and 11 bases lay between the germline ends. Germline CDR1 is KGHSH and CDR2 is LQKENI. The CDR3 totals 13 residues. The CDR3 here is CASSPTERSEAFF. CDR3 DNA: TGTGCCAGCTCACCCACAGAGAGGTCTGAAGCTTTCTTT.

This chain joins TRBV4-1 and TRBJ2-4; TRBD1 aligns across 7 bases. Near its end, the DNA agrees better with TRBJ2-7, so the J call may be wrong. Germline CDR1 is MGHRA and CDR2 is YSYEKL. This CDR3 region has 16 residues. The CDR3 DNA sequence: TGCGCCAGCAGCCAAGAGGGGCCAGGGGGTCGCGACGAGCAGTACTTC. This encodes CASSQEGPGGRDEQYF.

The V gene is TRBV7-6, the J gene TRBJ2-5; TRBD2 matches 15 bases. Unmatched junction bases numbered 15, after V lost 5 bases and J lost 11 bases. This CDR3 contains 17 residues. Germline loops: CDR1 SGHVS, CDR2 FNYEAQ. DNA for the CDR3: TGTGCCAGCAGCGGCGGGACTAGCGGGAGGTACGCCAATGAGCAGTACTTC. It encodes CASSGGTSGRYANEQYF.

The sample holds a few counts of this clonotype. The rearrangement uses TRBV29-1 and TRBJ1-1, with 7 bases matching TRBD1. V dropped 5 bases and J dropped 6; count of bases not matched to a gene: 15. The CDR3 spans 15 residues. Per germline, CDR1 SQVTM and CDR2 ANQGSEA. CDR3 region: CSVRRGGGLVAEAFF. The CDR3 DNA is TGCAGCGTTCGGAGAGGGGGCGGGTTGGTAGCTGAAGCTTTCTTT.

This clonotype occurred a few times. This rearrangement joins TRBV20-1 to TRBJ2-3; the D gene is possibly TRBD1 (5 bases). The V end was cut by 4 bases, the J end by 0 bases, with 5 bases between. Germline V gives CDR1 DFQATT, CDR2 SNEGSKA (reference sequence). This CDR3 contains 12 residues. CDR3 protein: CSATGSTDTQYF. The CDR3 DNA reads as TGCAGTGCTACAGGGAGCACAGATACGCAGTATTTT.

Turning to this clonotype: Mismatch with germline at one junction end may stem from a read error. V and J are TRBV20-1 and TRBJ2-1, with TRBD2 as a possible D gene (6 bases). CDR3 length: 16 residues. CDR1 is DFQATT and CDR2 is SNEGSKA in the germline V gene (reference sequence). The CDR3 region is CSASSSAMNSYDEQFF. The DNA of the CDR3 is TGCAGTGCTAGCTCTAGCGCTATGAACTCCTACGATGAGCAGTTCTTC.

V gene TRBV21-1 combines with J gene TRBJ1-2; the table gives TRBD1 as D, unverified against the DNA. TRBV21-1 corresponds to a pseudogene. This CDR3 is 16 amino acids long. The CDR3: CASGPGRSRRDYGYTF. CDR3 DNA sequence: TGTGCCAGCGGCCCGGGACGGTCCAGAAGGGACTATGGCTACACCTTC.

This chain connects TRBV12-3 or TRBV12-4 to TRBJ2-3; D tentatively reads TRBD1 or TRBD2 (5 bases each). This CDR3 is 17 amino acids long. V lost 6 bases, J lost 0 bases, and 19 bases lay in between. The DNA for the CDR3 is TGTGCCAGCAGACCTTACCGGGGCCCGGGAAGCACAGATACGCAGTATTTT. Translated: CASRPYRGPGSTDTQYF.